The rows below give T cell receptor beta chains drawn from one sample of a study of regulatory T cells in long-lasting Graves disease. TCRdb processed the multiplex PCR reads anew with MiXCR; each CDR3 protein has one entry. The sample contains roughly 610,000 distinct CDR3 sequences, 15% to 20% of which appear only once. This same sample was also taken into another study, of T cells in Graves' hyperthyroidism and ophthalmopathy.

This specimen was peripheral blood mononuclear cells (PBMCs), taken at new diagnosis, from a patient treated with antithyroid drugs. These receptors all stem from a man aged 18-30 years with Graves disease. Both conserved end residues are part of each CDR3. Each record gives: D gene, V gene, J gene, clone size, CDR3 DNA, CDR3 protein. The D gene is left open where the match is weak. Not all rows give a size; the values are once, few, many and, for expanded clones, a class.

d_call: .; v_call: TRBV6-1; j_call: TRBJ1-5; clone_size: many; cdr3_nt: TGTGCCAGCAGTGAACAGCGTTCCAGTCAGCCCCAGCATTTT; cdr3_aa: CASSEQRSSQPQHF
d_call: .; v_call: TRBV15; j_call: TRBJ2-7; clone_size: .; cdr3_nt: TGTGCCACCAGCAGAGGATTTGACAGAGACTACGAGCAGTACTTC; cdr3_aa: CATSRGFDRDYEQYF
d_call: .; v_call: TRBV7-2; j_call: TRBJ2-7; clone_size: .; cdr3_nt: TGTGCCAGCAGCCCACGCGCCGAGCGGAGAAGCTCCTACGAGCAGTACTTC; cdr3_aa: CASSPRAERRSSYEQYF
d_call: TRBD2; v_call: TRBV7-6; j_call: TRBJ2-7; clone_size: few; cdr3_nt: TGTGCCAGCAGCTACCTAGGGACTAGCGGGAGGCGGGGCGAGCAGTACTTC; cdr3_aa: CASSYLGTSGRRGEQYF
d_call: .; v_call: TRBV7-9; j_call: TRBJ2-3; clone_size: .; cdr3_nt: TGTGCCAGCAGCCCATCTAGCTATAACGTGGATACGCAGTATTTT; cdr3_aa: CASSPSSYNVDTQYF
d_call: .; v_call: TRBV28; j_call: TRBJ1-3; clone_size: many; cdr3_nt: TGTGCCAGCAGTTTAAGGGCGGCATCAAACACCATATATTTT; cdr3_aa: CASSLRAASNTIYF
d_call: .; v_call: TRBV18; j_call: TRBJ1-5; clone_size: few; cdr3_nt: TGTGCCAGCTCAGAAAAGGGGAGCAATCAGCCCCAGCATTTT; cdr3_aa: CASSEKGSNQPQHF
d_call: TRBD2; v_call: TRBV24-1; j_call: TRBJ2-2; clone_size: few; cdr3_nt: TGTGCCACCAGTGATTTTAGTACTAGCGGGACCACCGGGGAGCTGTTTTTT; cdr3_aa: CATSDFSTSGTTGELFF
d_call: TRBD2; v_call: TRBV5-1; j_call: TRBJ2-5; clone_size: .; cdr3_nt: TGCGCCAGCAATCCCGGGACTAGAGTCGCCGAGACCCAGTACTTC; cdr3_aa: CASNPGTRVAETQYF
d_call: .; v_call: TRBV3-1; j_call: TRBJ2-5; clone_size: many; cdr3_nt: TGTGCCAGCAGCCGAGTGAGGACCCGGACGCGGGGGACCCAGTACTTC; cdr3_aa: CASSRVRTRTRGTQYF
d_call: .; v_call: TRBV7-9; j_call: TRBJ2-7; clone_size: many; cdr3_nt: TGTGCCAGCAGCCCGATAGCGGATAGCTCCTACGAGCAGTACTTC; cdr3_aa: CASSPIADSSYEQYF
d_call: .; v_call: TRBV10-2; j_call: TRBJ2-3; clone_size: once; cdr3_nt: TGCGCCAGCAGTGAGGGAAAAGGGACTAGCACAGATACGCAGTATTTT; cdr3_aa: CASSEGKGTSTDTQYF
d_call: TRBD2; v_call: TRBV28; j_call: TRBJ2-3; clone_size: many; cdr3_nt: TGTGCCAGCAGTTCAACAACCGGGACAAGTTTTTGGGGCGGGAGGGAAAGCACAGATACGCAGTATTTT; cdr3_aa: CASSSTTGTSFWGGRESTDTQYF
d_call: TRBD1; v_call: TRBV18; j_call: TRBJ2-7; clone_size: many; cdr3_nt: TGTGCCAGCAGCCCGCGGACAGGGGGCTACGAGCAGTACTTC; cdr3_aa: CASSPRTGGYEQYF